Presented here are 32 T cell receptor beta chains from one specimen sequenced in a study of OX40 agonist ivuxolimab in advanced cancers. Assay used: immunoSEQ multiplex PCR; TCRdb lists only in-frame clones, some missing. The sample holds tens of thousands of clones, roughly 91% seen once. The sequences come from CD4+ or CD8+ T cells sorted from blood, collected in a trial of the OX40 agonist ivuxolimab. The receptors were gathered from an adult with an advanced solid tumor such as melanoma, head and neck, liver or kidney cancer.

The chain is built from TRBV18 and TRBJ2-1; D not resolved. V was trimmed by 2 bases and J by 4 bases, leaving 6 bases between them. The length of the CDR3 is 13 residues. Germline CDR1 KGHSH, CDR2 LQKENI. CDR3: CASSPAVYNEQFF. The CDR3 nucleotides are TGTGCCAGCTCACCAGCAGTTTACAATGAGCAGTTCTTC.

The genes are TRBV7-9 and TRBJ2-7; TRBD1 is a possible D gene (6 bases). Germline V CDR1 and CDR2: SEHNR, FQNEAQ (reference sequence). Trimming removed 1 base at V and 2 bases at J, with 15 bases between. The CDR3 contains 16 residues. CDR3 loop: CASSLGVGGSTYEQYF. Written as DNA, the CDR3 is TGTGCCAGCAGCTTAGGTGTAGGGGGAAGCACCTACGAGCAGTACTTC. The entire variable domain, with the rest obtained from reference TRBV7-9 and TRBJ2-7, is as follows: DTGVSQNPRHKITKRGQNVTFRCDPISEHNRLYWYRQTLGQGPEFLTYFQNEAQLEKSRLLSDRFSAERPKGSFSTLEIQRTEQGDSAMYLCASSLGVGGSTYEQYFGPGTRLTVT.

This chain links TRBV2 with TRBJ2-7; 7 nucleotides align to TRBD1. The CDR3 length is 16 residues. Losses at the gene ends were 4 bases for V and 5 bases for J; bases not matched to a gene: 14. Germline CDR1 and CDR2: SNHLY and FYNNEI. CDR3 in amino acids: CASSGVGRQGKNEQYF. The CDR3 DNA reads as TGTGCCAGCAGTGGGGTTGGGAGACAGGGAAAGAACGAGCAGTACTTC.

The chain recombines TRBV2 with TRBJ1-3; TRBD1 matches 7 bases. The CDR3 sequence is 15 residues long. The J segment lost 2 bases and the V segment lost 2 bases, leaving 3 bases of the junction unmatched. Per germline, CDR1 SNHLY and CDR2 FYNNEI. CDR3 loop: CASSEIGTAGNTIYF. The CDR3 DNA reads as TGTGCCAGCAGTGAAATTGGGACAGCTGGAAACACCATATATTTT.

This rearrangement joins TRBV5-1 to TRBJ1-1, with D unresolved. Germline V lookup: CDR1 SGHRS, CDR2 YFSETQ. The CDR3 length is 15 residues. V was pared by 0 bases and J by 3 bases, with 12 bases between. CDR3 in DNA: TGCGCCAGCAGCTTGGCCGGAGGGTTGGACACTGAAGCTTTCTTT. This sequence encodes CASSLAGGLDTEAFF.

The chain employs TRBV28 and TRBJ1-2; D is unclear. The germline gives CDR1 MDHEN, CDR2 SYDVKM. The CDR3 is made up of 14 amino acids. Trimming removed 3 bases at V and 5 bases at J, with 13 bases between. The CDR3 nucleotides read TGTGCCAGCAGTTTCTTCCCGATCCCATATGGCTACACCTTC. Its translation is CASSFFPIPYGYTF.

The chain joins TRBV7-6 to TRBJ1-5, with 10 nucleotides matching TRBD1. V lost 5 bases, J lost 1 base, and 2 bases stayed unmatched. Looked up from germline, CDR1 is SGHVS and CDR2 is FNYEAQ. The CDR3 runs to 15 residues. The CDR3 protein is CASSPDRGSNQPQHF. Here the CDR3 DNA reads TGTGCCAGCAGCCCGGACAGGGGGAGCAATCAGCCCCAGCATTTT.

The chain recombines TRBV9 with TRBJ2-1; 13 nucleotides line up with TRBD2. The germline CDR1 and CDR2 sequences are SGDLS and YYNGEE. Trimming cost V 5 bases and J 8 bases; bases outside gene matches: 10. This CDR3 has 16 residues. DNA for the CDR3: TGTGCCAGCAGTGCCGATGGACTAGCGGGGGTCTATGAGCAGTTCTTC. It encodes CASSADGLAGVYEQFF.

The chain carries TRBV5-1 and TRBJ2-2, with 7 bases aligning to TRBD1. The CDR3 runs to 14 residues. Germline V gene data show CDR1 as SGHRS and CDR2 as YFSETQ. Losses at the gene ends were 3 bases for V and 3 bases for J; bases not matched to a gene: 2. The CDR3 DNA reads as TGCGCCAGCAGCTCGACAGGGTACACCGGGGAGCTGTTTTTT. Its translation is CASSSTGYTGELFF. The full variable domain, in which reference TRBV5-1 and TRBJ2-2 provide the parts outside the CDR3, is KAGVTQTPRYLIKTRGQQVTLSCSPISGHRSVSWYQQTPGQGLQFLFEYFSETQRNKGNFPGRFSGRQFSNSRSEMNVSTLELGDSALYLCASSSTGYTGELFFGEGSRLTVL.

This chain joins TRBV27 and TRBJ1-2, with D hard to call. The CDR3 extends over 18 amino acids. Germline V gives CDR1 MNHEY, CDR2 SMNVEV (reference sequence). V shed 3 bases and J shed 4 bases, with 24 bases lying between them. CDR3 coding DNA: TGTGCCAGCAGTTTTAGCTCGGAACGGCCCACCGACTTCTATGGCTACACCTTC. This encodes CASSFSSERPTDFYGYTF.

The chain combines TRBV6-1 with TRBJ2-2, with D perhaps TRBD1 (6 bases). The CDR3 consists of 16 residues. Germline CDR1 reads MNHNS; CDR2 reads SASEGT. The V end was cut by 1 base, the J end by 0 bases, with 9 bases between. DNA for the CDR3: TGTGCCAGCAGTGAAGGCTCAGGGGCGAACACCGGGGAGCTGTTTTTT. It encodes CASSEGSGANTGELFF.

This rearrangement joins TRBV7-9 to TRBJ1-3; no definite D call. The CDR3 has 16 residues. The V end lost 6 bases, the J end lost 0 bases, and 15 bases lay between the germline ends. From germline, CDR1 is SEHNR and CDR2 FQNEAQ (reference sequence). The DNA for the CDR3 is TGTGCCAGCAGTCCCGCGGTTTCGAGCTCTGGAAACACCATATATTTT. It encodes CASSPAVSSSGNTIYF.

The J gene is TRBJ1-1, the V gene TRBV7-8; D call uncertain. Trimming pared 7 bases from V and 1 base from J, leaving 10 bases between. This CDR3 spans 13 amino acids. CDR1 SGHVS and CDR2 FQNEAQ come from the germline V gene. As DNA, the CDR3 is TGTGCCAGCACCTACCTTCCGAACACTGAAGCTTTCTTT. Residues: CASTYLPNTEAFF.

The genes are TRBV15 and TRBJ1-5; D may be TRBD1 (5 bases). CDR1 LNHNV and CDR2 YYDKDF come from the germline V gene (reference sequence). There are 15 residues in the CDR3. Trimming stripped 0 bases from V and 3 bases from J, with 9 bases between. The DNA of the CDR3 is TGTGCCACCAGCAGAGACAGGGAGGTCAATCAGCCCCAGCATTTT. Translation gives CATSRDREVNQPQHF.

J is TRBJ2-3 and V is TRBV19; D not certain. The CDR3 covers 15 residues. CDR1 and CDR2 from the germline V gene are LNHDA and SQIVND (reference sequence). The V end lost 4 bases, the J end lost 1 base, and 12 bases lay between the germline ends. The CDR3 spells CASSTPVRGTDTQYF. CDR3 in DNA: TGTGCCAGTAGTACCCCGGTGCGTGGCACAGATACGCAGTATTTT.

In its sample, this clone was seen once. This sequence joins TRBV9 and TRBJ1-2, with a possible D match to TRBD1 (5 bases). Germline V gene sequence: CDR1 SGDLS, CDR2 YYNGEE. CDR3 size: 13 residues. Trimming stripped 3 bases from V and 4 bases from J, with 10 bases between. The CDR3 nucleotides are TGTGCCAGCAGCGAGGGGAGAGGCTATGGCTACACCTTC. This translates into CASSEGRGYGYTF.

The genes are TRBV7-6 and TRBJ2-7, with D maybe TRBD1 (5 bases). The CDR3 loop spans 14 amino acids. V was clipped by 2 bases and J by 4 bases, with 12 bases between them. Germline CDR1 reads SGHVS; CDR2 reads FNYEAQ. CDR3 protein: CASSLPPTGYEQYF. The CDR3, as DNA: TGTGCCAGCAGCTTACCCCCCACAGGATACGAGCAGTACTTC.

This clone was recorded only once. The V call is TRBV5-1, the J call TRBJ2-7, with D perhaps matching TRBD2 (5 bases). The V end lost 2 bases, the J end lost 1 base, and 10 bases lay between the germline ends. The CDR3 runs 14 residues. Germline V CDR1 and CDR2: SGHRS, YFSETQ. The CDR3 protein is CASSFGSGSYEQYF. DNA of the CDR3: TGCGCCAGCAGCTTTGGCAGCGGTTCCTACGAGCAGTACTTC.

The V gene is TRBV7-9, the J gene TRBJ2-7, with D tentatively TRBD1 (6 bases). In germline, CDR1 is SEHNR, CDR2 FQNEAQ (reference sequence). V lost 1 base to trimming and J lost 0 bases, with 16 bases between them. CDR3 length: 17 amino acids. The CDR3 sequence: CASSLVRPTGNSYEQYF. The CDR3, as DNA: TGTGCCAGCAGCTTAGTGCGACCGACAGGTAACTCCTACGAGCAGTACTTC.

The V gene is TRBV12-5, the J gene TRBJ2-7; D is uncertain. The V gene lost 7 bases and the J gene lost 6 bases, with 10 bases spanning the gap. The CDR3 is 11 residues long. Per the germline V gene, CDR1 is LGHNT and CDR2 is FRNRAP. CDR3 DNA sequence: TGTGCTAGTGTGTGGGGTGGCGAGCAGTACTTC. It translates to CASVWGGEQYF. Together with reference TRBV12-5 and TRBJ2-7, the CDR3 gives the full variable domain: DARVTQTPRHKVTEMGQEVTMRCQPILGHNTVFWYRQTMMQGLELLAYFRNRAPLDDSGMPKDRFSAEMPDATLATLKIQPSEPRDSAVYFCASVWGGEQYFGPGTRLTVT.

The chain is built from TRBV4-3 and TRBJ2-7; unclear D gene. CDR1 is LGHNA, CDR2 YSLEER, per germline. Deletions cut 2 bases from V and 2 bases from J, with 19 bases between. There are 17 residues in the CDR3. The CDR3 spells CASSQSITAQWAYEQYF. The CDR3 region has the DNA TGCGCCAGCAGCCAATCAATTACGGCCCAATGGGCCTACGAGCAGTACTTC.

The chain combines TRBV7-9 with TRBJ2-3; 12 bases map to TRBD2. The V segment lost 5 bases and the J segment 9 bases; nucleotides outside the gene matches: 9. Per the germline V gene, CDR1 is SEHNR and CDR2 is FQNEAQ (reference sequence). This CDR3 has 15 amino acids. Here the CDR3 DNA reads TGTGCCAGCAGCACCGGACTAGCGGGACAGCACACGCAGTATTTT. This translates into CASSTGLAGQHTQYF.

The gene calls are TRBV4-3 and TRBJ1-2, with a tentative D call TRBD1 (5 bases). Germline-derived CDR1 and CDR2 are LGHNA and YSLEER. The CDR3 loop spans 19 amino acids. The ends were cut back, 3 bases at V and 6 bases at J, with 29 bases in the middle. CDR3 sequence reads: CASSHPPFVRDAGSHGYTF. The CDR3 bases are TGCGCCAGCAGCCATCCGCCTTTCGTCCGGGACGCCGGGTCCCATGGCTACACCTTC.

In nucleotides, the CDR3 is TGTGCTAGTGGTTTGGTATCAGGGCTCTATGGCTACACCTTC. Protein product: CASGLVSGLYGYTF. The rearrangement joins TRBV12-5 to TRBJ1-2; the D gene is possibly TRBD1 (5 bases). CDR1 and CDR2 (germline): LGHNT, FRNRAP. Trimming removed 0 bases from V and 4 bases from J, with 9 bases in between. The CDR3 runs to 14 residues. The full variable domain, with the rest looked up from reference TRBV12-5 and TRBJ1-2, is DARVTQTPRHKVTEMGQEVTMRCQPILGHNTVFWYRQTMMQGLELLAYFRNRAPLDDSGMPKDRFSAEMPDATLATLKIQPSEPRDSAVYFCASGLVSGLYGYTFGSGTRLTVV.

CDR3 in DNA: TGCGCCAGCAGCCAAGGACGTCAAAACACCGGGGAGCTGTTTTTT. Translation: CASSQGRQNTGELFF. The chain combines TRBV4-3 with TRBJ2-2; D is unclear. The CDR3 spans 15 residues. CDR1 and CDR2 from the germline V gene are LGHNA and YSLEER. Trimming took off 1 base at V and 2 bases at J, with 8 bases between the two ends.

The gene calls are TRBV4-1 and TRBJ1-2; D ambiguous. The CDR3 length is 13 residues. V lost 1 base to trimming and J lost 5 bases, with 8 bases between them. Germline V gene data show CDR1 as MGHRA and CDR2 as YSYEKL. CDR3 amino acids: CASSQAGYYGYTF. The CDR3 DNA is TGCGCCAGCAGCCAAGCCGGGTATTATGGCTACACCTTC.

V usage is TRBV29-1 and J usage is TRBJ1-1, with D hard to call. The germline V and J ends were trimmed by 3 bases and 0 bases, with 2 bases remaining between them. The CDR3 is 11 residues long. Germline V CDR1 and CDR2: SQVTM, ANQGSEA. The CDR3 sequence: CSVDVNTEAFF. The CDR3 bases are TGCAGCGTTGATGTGAACACTGAAGCTTTCTTT.

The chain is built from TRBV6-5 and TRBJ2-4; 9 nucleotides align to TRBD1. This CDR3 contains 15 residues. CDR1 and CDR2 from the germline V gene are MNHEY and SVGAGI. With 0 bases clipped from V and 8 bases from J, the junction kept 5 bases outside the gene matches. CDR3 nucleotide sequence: TGTGCCAGCAGTTACTCCACGGACAGGGGAGACATTCAGTACTTC. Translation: CASSYSTDRGDIQYF.

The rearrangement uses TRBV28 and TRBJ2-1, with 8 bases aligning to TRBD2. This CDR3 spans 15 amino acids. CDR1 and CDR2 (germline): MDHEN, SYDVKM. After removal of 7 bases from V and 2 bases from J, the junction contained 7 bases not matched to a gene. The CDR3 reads CASTKLAATYNEQFF. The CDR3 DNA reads TGTGCCAGCACCAAACTAGCGGCTACCTACAATGAGCAGTTCTTC.

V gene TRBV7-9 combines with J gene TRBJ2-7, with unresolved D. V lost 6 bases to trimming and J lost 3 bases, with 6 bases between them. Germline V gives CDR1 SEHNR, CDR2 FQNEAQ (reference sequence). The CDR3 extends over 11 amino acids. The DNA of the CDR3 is TGTGCCAGCAGTCCCCACTACGAGCAGTACTTC. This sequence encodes CASSPHYEQYF.

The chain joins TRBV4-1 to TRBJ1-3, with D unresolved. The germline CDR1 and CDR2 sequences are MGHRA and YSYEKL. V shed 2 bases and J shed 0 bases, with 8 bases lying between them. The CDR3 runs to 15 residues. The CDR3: CASSQTQYSGNTIYF. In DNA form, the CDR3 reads TGCGCCAGCAGCCAAACACAGTACTCTGGAAACACCATATATTTT.

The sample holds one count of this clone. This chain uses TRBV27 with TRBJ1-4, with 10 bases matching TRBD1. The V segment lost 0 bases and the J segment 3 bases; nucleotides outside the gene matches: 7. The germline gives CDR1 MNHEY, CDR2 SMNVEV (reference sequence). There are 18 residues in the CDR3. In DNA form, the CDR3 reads TGTGCCAGCAGTTTATCTCGGGACAGGGGTACGGCTAATGAAAAACTGTTTTTT. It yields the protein CASSLSRDRGTANEKLFF.